Each of the 30 T cell receptor beta chains below was sequenced from the same sample in a study of CD8 T cells in Susac syndrome. RNA amounts of roughly 0.45 to 1 ug underwent reverse transcription with random hexamers. TCRdb reprocessed the immunoSEQ multiplex PCR reads via MiXCR and lists one record per CDR3 protein. The sample shows about 200,000 distinct CDR3 sequences, 90% to 97% of them seen only once. The sequencing sample was made of CD4+ T cells from PBMCs. The receptor set was obtained from a human donor with multiple sclerosis.

This sequence joins TRBV5-4 and TRBJ2-3, with 9 nucleotides matching TRBD1. Germline CDR1 SGHNT, CDR2 YYREEE (reference sequence). V lost 4 bases to trimming and J lost 3 bases; unmatched junction nucleotides: 6. The CDR3 consists of 15 residues. The CDR3 DNA reads as TGTGCCAGCAGCCCCGGACAGGGGAGAACAGATACGCAGTATTTT. Its protein product is CASSPGQGRTDTQYF. The full variable domain, completed using reference TRBV5-4 and TRBJ2-3, is ETGVTQSPTHLIKTRGQQVTLRCSSQSGHNTVSWYQQALGQGPQFIFQYYREEENGRGNFPPRFSGLQFPNYSSELNVNALELDDSALYLCASSPGQGRTDTQYFGPGTRLTVL.

V gene TRBV12-3 or TRBV12-4 combines with J gene TRBJ2-3, with 10 nucleotides matching TRBD2. The CDR3 has 16 residues. With V trimmed by 5 bases and J by 2 bases, 7 bases remained unmatched. The CDR3 coding sequence is TGTGCCAGCAGTCTCACTAGCGGGGTTAACACAGATACGCAGTATTTT. The encoded protein is CASSLTSGVNTDTQYF.

The chain has TRBV29-1 and TRBJ2-2, with D uncertain. Germline CDR1 is SQVTM and CDR2 is ANQGSEA. CDR3 length: 13 amino acids. V was shortened by 8 bases and J by 0 bases, with 10 bases between the two germline ends. CDR3 in amino acids: CSCSVANTGELFF. The CDR3 region has the DNA TGCAGCTGCAGCGTCGCGAACACCGGGGAGCTGTTTTTT.

This rearrangement joins TRBV9 to TRBJ2-3, with TRBD1 matching over 7 bases. CDR1 and CDR2 from the germline V gene are SGDLS and YYNGEE. The CDR3 loop spans 14 amino acids. Losses at the gene ends were 4 bases for V and 6 bases for J; bases not matched to a gene: 8. As DNA, the CDR3 is TGTGCCAGCAGCATTACCCGGACAGGTGATACGCAGTATTTT. Its protein product is CASSITRTGDTQYF.

The rearrangement links TRBV20-1 to TRBJ2-3, with D perhaps TRBD2 (5 bases). This CDR3 has 12 residues. The ends were cut back, 5 bases at V and 2 bases at J, with 8 bases in the middle. Germline V gene data show CDR1 as DFQATT and CDR2 as SNEGSKA (reference sequence). Written as DNA, the CDR3 is TGCAGTGCTGATCTAGCCACAGATACGCAGTATTTT. Its protein product is CSADLATDTQYF.

This rearrangement joins TRBV19 to TRBJ2-1, with D uncertain. This CDR3 has 12 amino acids. Germline V gives CDR1 LNHDA, CDR2 SQIVND (reference sequence). The V end was cut by 6 bases, the J end by 10 bases, with 13 bases between. As DNA, the CDR3 is TGTGCCAGTAGCCCGTCCGGAGTCGAGCAGTTCTTC. This sequence encodes CASSPSGVEQFF.

This chain uses TRBV23-1 with TRBJ2-3; no reliable D call. TRBV23-1 is recorded as an ORF, its role being uncertain. Trimming removed 3 bases at V and 6 bases at J, with 7 bases between. CDR3 length equals 12 residues. This CDR3 reads CASSQAPDTQYF. The CDR3 DNA reads as TGCGCCAGCAGTCAGGCCCCCGATACGCAGTATTTT.

V and J are TRBV18 and TRBJ1-1, with D uncertain. Germline V gene data show CDR1 as KGHSH and CDR2 as LQKENI. There are 15 residues in the CDR3. V gave up 3 bases and J gave up 4 bases, with 15 bases separating them. The CDR3 DNA reads as TGTGCCAGCTCACCGGCGGGCACCACCCTCACTGAAGCTTTCTTT. This encodes CASSPAGTTLTEAFF.

The chain joins TRBV20-1 to TRBJ1-1; D is undetermined. The germline gives CDR1 DFQATT, CDR2 SNEGSKA (reference sequence). This CDR3 is built from 13 residues. The V end lost 5 bases, the J end lost 7 bases, and 17 bases lay between the germline ends. The CDR3 nucleotides are TGCAGTGCTTACAAAGGGAGGGCGGATGAAGCTTTCTTT. Its protein product is CSAYKGRADEAFF.

The chain links TRBV7-9 to TRBJ2-1; the D gene is possibly TRBD1 (5 bases). The ends were cut back, 5 bases at V and 8 bases at J, with 13 bases in the middle. This CDR3 spans 13 amino acids. Germline-derived CDR1 and CDR2 are SEHNR and FQNEAQ (reference sequence). Here the CDR3 DNA reads TGTGCCAGCAGCCCCCGACAGATCCATGAGCAGTTCTTC. Translated: CASSPRQIHEQFF.

The V gene is TRBV27, the J gene TRBJ1-5; D possibly corresponds to TRBD1 (6 bases). This CDR3 region has 12 residues. V was pared by 5 bases and J by 7 bases, with 9 bases between. The germline gives CDR1 MNHEY, CDR2 SMNVEV (reference sequence). CDR3 loop: CASSHREQPQHF. The CDR3 DNA reads as TGTGCCAGCAGTCACAGGGAACAGCCCCAGCATTTT.

The gene calls are TRBV5-1 and TRBJ1-6, with TRBD1 identical over 8 bases. Unmatched junction bases numbered 4, after V lost 3 bases and J lost 8 bases. Germline V lookup: CDR1 SGHRS, CDR2 YFSETQ. The CDR3 is 14 amino acids. In nucleotides, the CDR3 is TGCGCCAGCAGCTACAACAGGGGGTATTCACCCCTCCACTTT. Amino acid sequence: CASSYNRGYSPLHF.

The chain carries TRBV30 and TRBJ2-7, with D possibly TRBD2 on 5 matching bases. Germline V gives CDR1 GTSNPN, CDR2 SVGIG (reference sequence). The CDR3 sequence is 16 residues long. V was clipped by 4 bases and J by 2 bases, with 21 bases between them. CDR3 in amino acids: CAWTAPRPKGAYEQYF. The DNA of the CDR3 is TGTGCCTGGACCGCCCCGCGCCCTAAGGGAGCCTACGAGCAGTACTTC.

The genes are TRBV29-1 and TRBJ1-2; D gene ambiguous. The V end lost 6 bases, the J end lost 3 bases, and 14 bases lay between the germline ends. CDR3 length: 13 amino acids. From germline, CDR1 is SQVTM and CDR2 ANQGSEA. The CDR3 DNA follows: TGCAGCGTCCGAGACGGTAGGGACTATGGCTACACCTTC. Encoded protein: CSVRDGRDYGYTF.

This clonotype appeared a single time. V and J are TRBV14 and TRBJ2-1, with TRBD2 as a possible D gene (7 bases). The CDR3 length is 15 residues. Per the germline V gene, CDR1 is SGHDN and CDR2 is FVKESK. Trimming removed 0 bases at V and 7 bases at J, with 13 bases between. CDR3 protein: CASSQDGRGGNEQFF. The CDR3 coding sequence is TGTGCCAGCAGCCAAGATGGCAGGGGAGGGAATGAGCAGTTCTTC.

The CDR3 here is CASSLQGGADEQYF. The DNA of the CDR3 is TGCGCCAGCAGCTTGCAAGGAGGAGCGGACGAGCAGTACTTC. The chain couples TRBV5-1 to TRBJ2-7; a possible D gene is TRBD2 (5 bases). This CDR3 comprises 14 residues. V was pared by 1 base and J by 5 bases, with 13 bases between. Germline lookup yields CDR1 SGHRS and CDR2 YFSETQ.

The chain couples TRBV14 to TRBJ1-3; D gene unclear. The CDR3 sequence is 15 residues long. The V end lost 1 base, the J end lost 0 bases, and 7 bases lay between the germline ends. The V gene's germline CDR1 is SGHDN and CDR2 FVKESK. In nucleotides, the CDR3 is TGTGCCAGCAGCCAAGGGCGCCTCTCTGGAAACACCATATATTTT. This translates into CASSQGRLSGNTIYF.

This chain uses TRBV27 with TRBJ2-1, with 9 bases aligning to TRBD2. Germline V gene lookup returns CDR1 MNHEY and CDR2 SMNVEV (reference sequence). This CDR3 is 12 amino acids long. V was pared by 5 bases and J by 12 bases, with 5 bases of the junction left unmatched. The CDR3 coding sequence is TGTGCCAGCAGTCCCTTAGCGGGGGTGCAGTTCTTC. Protein product: CASSPLAGVQFF.

J is TRBJ2-2 and V is TRBV30, with D tentatively TRBD1 (6 bases). Trimming removed 5 bases at V and 1 base at J, with 8 bases between. This CDR3 contains 13 residues. Per germline, CDR1 GTSNPN and CDR2 SVGIG (reference sequence). CDR3 coding DNA: TGTGCCTGGGGACAGCTGAACACCGGGGAGCTGTTTTTT. It encodes CAWGQLNTGELFF.

In its sample, this clonotype was seen once. This chain joins TRBV28 and TRBJ2-1; perhaps TRBD2 as D (6 bases). V was cut by 3 bases and J by 5 bases, with 14 bases left in between. From germline, CDR1 is MDHEN and CDR2 SYDVKM. This CDR3 comprises 15 residues. The CDR3 DNA reads TGTGCCAGCAGTTTTAGCCCGACGGGAGACAATGAGCAGTTCTTC. Amino acids: CASSFSPTGDNEQFF.

The chain links TRBV20-1 to TRBJ1-6; D may be TRBD1 (5 bases). Germline values: CDR1 DFQATT, CDR2 SNEGSKA (reference sequence). The ends were cut back, 0 bases at V and 7 bases at J, with 10 bases in the middle. The CDR3 totals 14 residues. The DNA for the CDR3 is TGCAGTGCTAGAGATATGGGGGGGAATTCACCCCTCCACTTT. This gives the protein CSARDMGGNSPLHF.

The V gene is TRBV29-1, the J gene TRBJ2-1, with 8 bases that match TRBD1. Per germline, CDR1 SQVTM and CDR2 ANQGSEA. This CDR3 is built from 12 residues. The V and J ends lost 7 bases and 9 bases, in that order; junction bases with no gene match: 8. CDR3 region: CSARTGPGEQFF. Here the CDR3 DNA reads TGCAGCGCCAGGACAGGGCCCGGTGAGCAGTTCTTC.

The V and J genes are TRBV20-1 and TRBJ1-5; possibly TRBD1 for D (5 bases). The CDR3 covers 15 residues. The germline V gene has CDR1 DFQATT and CDR2 SNEGSKA (reference sequence). The V gene lost 6 bases and the J gene lost 0 bases, with 15 bases spanning the gap. In DNA form, the CDR3 reads TGCAGTGCGGGATATGGACACCATAGCAATCAGCCCCAGCATTTT. As protein: CSAGYGHHSNQPQHF.

The chain is built from TRBV29-1 and TRBJ1-1, with D unresolved. Trimming took 4 bases from V and 2 from J, leaving 14 bases between them. Germline CDR1 reads SQVTM; CDR2 reads ANQGSEA. The CDR3 length is 14 residues. The CDR3 DNA reads as TGCAGCGTTGGGGCGGTAGCCAGAAACACTGAAGCTTTCTTT. It is translated as CSVGAVARNTEAFF.

The genes are TRBV30 and TRBJ1-2, with 7 bases lining up with TRBD1. Germline CDR1 is GTSNPN and CDR2 is SVGIG (reference sequence). V shed 5 bases and J 1 base; nucleotides not matched to a gene: 1. The CDR3 is made up of 12 amino acids. CDR3 loop: CAWGTVNYGYTF. CDR3 coding DNA: TGTGCCTGGGGGACAGTTAACTATGGCTACACCTTC. Together with reference TRBV30 and TRBJ1-2, the CDR3 gives the full variable domain: SQTIHQWPATLVQPVGSPLSLECTVEGTSNPNLYWYRQAAGRGLQLLFYSVGIGQISSEVPQNLSASRPQDRQFILSSKKLLLSDSGFYLCAWGTVNYGYTFGSGTRLTVV.

In its sample, this clonotype was seen once. The chain recombines TRBV19 with TRBJ2-1; D call uncertain. CDR3 length equals 14 residues. Germline CDR1 LNHDA, CDR2 SQIVND (reference sequence). V lost 2 bases and J 10 bases, leaving 15 bases between the germline ends. The DNA for the CDR3 is TGTGCCAGTAGTATAAAGGTCGGGTCTCACGAGCAGTTCTTC. It translates to CASSIKVGSHEQFF. The complete variable domain, with remaining parts taken from reference TRBV19 and TRBJ2-1, reads DGGITQSPKYLFRKEGQNVTLSCEQNLNHDAMYWYRQDPGQGLRLIYYSQIVNDFQKGDIAEGYSVSREKKESFPLTVTSAQKNPTAFYLCASSIKVGSHEQFFGPGTRLTVL.

The chain combines TRBV30 with TRBJ2-6, with 9 nucleotides matching TRBD1. The CDR3 consists of 17 residues. The germline V gene has CDR1 GTSNPN and CDR2 SVGIG (reference sequence). The trim removed 2 bases at V and 1 base at J, leaving 6 bases unmatched. CDR3 sequence reads: CAWSPRTGASGANVLTF. Written as DNA, the CDR3 is TGTGCCTGGAGTCCCCGGACAGGGGCGTCTGGGGCCAACGTCCTGACTTTC.

The genes are TRBV15 and TRBJ1-2; tentative D call: TRBD1 (5 bases). The CDR3 consists of 15 residues. Germline V gene sequence: CDR1 LNHNV, CDR2 YYDKDF (reference sequence). V lost 3 bases and J 6 bases, leaving 17 bases between the germline ends. This CDR3 reads CATSRPGTGLHGYTF. The CDR3 bases are TGTGCCACCAGCAGGCCGGGCACGGGGCTACATGGCTACACCTTC.

The chain recombines TRBV5-6 with TRBJ2-1; D remains ambiguous. Trimming took off 2 bases at V and 2 bases at J, with 8 bases between the two ends. CDR1 and CDR2 (germline): SGHDT, YYEEEE. CDR3 length equals 14 residues. CDR3 protein: CASSFSATYNEQFF. In DNA form, the CDR3 reads TGTGCCAGCAGCTTTTCGGCGACCTACAATGAGCAGTTCTTC.

V usage is TRBV24-1 and J usage is TRBJ1-5; a possible D gene is TRBD1 (5 bases). Looked up from germline, CDR1 is KGHDR and CDR2 is SFDVKD. This CDR3 region has 13 residues. The V end was cut by 5 bases, the J end by 7 bases, with 11 bases between. For the CDR3, the DNA is TGTGCCACCAGTGTGGGCGGGGCCCAGCCCCAGCATTTT. This encodes CATSVGGAQPQHF.